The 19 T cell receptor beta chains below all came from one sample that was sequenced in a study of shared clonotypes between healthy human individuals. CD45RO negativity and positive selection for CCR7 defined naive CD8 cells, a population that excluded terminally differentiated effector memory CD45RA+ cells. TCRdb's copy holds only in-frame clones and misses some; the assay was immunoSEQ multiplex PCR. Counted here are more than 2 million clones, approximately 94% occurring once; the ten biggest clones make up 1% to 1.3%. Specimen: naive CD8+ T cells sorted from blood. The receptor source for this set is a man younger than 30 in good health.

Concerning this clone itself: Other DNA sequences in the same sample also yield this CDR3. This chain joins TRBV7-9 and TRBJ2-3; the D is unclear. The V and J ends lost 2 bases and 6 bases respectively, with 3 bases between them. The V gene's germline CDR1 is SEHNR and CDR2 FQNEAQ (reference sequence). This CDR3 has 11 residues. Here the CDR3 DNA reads TGTGCCAGCAGCTTATCCGATACGCAGTATTTT. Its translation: CASSLSDTQYF.

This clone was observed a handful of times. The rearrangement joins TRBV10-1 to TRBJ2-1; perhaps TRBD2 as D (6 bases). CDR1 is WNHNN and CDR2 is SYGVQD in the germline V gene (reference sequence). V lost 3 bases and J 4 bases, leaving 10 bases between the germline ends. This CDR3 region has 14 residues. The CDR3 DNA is TGCGCCAGCAGTGACCCCGGGAGTTACAATGAGCAGTTCTTC. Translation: CASSDPGSYNEQFF.

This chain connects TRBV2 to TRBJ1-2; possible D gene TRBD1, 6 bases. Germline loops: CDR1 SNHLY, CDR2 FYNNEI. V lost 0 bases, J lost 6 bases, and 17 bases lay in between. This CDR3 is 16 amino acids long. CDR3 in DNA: TGTGCCAGCAGTGAAGCGCTACAGGGCTACACTCATGGCTACACCTTC. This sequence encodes CASSEALQGYTHGYTF.

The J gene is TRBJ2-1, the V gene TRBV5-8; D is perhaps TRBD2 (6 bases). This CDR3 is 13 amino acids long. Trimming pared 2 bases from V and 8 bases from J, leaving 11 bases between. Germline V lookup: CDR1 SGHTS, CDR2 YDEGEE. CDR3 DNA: TGTGCCAGCAGCTTTTTGGAGGGCGATGAGCAGTTCTTC. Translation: CASSFLEGDEQFF.

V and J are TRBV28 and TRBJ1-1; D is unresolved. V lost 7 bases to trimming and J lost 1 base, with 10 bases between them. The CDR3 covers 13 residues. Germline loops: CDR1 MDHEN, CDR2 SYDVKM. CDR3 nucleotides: TGTGCCAGCATATTTGGAGGGAACACTGAAGCTTTCTTT. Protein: CASIFGGNTEAFF. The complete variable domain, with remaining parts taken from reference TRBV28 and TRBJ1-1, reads DVKVTQSSRYLVKRTGEKVFLECVQDMDHENMFWYRQDPGLGLRLIYFSYDVKMKEKGDIPEGYSVSREKKERFSLILESASTNQTSMYLCASIFGGNTEAFFGQGTRLTVV.

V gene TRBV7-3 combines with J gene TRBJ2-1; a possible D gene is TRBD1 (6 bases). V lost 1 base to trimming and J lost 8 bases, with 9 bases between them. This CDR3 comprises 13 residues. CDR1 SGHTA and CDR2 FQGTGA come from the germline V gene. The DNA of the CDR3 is TGTGCCAGCAGCTTAAACAGGGTAGATGAGCAGTTCTTC. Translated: CASSLNRVDEQFF.

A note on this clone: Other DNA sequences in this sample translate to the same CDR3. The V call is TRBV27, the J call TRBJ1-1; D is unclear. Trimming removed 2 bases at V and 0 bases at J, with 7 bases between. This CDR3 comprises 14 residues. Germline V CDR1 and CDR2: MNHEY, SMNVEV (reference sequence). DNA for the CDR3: TGTGCCAGCAGTTTAACTGGGGTGAACACTGAAGCTTTCTTT. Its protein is CASSLTGVNTEAFF.

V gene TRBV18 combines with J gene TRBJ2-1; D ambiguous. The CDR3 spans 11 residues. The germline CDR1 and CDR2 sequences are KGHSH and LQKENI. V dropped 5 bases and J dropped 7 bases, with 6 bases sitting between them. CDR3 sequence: CASSDGNEQFF. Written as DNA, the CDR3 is TGTGCCAGCTCAGATGGGAATGAGCAGTTCTTC.

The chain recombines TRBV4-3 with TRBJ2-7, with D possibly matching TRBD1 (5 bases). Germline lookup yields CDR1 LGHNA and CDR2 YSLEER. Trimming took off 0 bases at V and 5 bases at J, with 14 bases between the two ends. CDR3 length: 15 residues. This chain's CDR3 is CASSQEGWQGDEQYF. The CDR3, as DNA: TGCGCCAGCAGCCAAGAAGGATGGCAGGGTGACGAGCAGTACTTC.

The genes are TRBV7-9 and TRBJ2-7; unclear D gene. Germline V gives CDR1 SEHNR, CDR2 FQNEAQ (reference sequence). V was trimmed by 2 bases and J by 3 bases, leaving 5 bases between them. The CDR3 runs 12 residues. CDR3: CASSLSYYEQYF. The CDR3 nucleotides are TGTGCCAGCAGCTTAAGCTACTACGAGCAGTACTTC.

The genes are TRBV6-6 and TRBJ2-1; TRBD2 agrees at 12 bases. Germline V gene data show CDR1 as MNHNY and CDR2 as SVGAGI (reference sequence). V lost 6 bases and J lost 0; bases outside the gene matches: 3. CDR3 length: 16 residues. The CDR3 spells CASSLTSGSSYNEQFF. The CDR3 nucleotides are TGTGCCAGCAGCCTGACTAGCGGGAGCTCCTACAATGAGCAGTTCTTC.

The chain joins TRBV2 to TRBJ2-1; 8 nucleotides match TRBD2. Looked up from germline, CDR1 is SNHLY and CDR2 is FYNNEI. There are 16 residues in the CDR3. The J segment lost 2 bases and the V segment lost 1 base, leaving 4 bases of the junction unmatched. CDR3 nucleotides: TGTGCCAGCAGTGAAGAGGCGGGGGGTACCTACAATGAGCAGTTCTTC. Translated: CASSEEAGGTYNEQFF.

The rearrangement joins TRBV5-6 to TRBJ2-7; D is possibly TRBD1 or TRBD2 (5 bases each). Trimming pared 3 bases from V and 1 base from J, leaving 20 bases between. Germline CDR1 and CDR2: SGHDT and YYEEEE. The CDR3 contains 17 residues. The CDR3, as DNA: TGTGCCAGCAGCTCCATTTGGGGGTATCATGATTCCTACGAGCAGTACTTC. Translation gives CASSSIWGYHDSYEQYF.

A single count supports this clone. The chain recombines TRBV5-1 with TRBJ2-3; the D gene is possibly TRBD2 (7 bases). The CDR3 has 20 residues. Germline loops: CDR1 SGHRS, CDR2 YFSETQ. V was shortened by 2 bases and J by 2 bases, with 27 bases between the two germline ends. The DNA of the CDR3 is TGCGCCAGCAGCTTATATGGACAGCCCGGCGAGCGGGGAAACACAGATACGCAGTATTTT. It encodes CASSLYGQPGERGNTDTQYF.

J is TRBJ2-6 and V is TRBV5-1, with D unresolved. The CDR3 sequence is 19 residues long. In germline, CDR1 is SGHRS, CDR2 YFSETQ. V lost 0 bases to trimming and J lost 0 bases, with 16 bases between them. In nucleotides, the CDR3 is TGCGCCAGCAGCTTGGTTCTGTTGAGTGAAGACTCTGGGGCCAACGTCCTGACTTTC. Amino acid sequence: CASSLVLLSEDSGANVLTF.

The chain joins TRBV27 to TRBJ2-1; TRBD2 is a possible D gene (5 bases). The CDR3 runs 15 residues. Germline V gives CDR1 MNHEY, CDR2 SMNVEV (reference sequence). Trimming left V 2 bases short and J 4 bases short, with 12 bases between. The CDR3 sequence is CASSLAGVGYNEQFF. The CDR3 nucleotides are TGTGCCAGCAGTTTAGCCGGGGTGGGTTACAATGAGCAGTTCTTC.

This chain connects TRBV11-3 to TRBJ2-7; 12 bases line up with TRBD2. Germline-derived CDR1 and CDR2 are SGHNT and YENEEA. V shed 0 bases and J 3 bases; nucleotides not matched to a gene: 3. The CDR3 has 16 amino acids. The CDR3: CASSLDSSGRVYEQYF. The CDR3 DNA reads TGTGCCAGCAGCTTAGACTCTAGCGGGAGGGTCTACGAGCAGTACTTC.

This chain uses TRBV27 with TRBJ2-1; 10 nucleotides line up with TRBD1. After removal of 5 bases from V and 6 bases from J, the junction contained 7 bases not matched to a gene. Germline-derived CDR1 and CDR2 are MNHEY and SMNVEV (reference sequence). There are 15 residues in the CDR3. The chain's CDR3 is CASSLLGQGVNEQFF. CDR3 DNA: TGTGCCAGCAGTCTACTCGGACAGGGGGTCAATGAGCAGTTCTTC.

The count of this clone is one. CDR3 nucleotides: TGTGCCAGCTCACCCCCGCTAGCGGAAACCTACGAGCAGTACTTC. It is translated as CASSPPLAETYEQYF. The chain joins TRBV18 to TRBJ2-7; 7 nucleotides line up with TRBD2. The CDR3 length is 15 residues. Germline V gives CDR1 KGHSH, CDR2 LQKENI. The junction had 7 bases not matched to a gene; V was cut back by 3 bases and J by 2 bases.